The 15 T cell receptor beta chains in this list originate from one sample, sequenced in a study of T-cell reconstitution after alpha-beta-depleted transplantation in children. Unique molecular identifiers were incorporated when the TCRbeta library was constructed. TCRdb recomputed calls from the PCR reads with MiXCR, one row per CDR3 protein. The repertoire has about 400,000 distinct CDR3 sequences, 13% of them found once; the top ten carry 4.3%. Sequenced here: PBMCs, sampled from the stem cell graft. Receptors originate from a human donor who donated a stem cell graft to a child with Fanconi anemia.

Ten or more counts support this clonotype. CDR3 DNA sequence: TGTGCCAGCAGCCTGGACAGCCGGGCCCAGCATTTT. Translated, it gives CASSLDSRAQHF. The J gene is TRBJ1-5, the V gene TRBV7-2, with D tentatively TRBD1 (6 bases). The CDR3 contains 12 residues. Per germline, CDR1 SGHTA and CDR2 FQGNSA. V shed 5 bases and J shed 11 bases, with 13 bases lying between them.

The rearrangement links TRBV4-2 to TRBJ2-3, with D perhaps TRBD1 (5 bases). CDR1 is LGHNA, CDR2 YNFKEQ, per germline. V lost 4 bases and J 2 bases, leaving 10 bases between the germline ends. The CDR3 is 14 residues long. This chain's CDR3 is CASSPGAATDTQYF. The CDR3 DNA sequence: TGTGCCAGCAGCCCTGGGGCCGCCACAGATACGCAGTATTTT.

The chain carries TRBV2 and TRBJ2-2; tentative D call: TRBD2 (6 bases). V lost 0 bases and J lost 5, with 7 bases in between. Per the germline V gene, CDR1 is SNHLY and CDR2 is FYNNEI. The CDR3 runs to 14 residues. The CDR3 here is CASSEAAGTGELFF. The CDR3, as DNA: TGTGCCAGCAGTGAAGCGGCGGGAACCGGGGAGCTGTTTTTT.

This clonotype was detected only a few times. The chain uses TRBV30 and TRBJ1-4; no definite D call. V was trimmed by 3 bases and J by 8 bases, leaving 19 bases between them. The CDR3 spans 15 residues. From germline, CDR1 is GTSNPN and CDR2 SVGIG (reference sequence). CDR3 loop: CAWRPPGVGGEKLFF. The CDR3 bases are TGTGCCTGGAGACCCCCAGGAGTAGGTGGAGAAAAACTGTTTTTT.

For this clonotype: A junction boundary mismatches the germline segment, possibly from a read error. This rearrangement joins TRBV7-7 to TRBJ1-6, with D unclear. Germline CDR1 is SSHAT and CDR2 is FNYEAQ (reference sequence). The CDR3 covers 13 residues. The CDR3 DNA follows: TGTGCTAGCAGCTCGGTAGGCTCTTCACCCCTCCACTTT. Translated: CASSSVGSSPLHF.

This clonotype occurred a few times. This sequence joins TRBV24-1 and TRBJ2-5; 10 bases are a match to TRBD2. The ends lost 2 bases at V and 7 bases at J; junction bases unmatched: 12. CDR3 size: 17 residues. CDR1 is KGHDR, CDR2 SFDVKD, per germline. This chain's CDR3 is CATSDSGTSASKGTQYF. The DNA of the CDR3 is TGTGCCACCAGTGATTCCGGGACTAGCGCGTCTAAAGGGACCCAGTACTTC.

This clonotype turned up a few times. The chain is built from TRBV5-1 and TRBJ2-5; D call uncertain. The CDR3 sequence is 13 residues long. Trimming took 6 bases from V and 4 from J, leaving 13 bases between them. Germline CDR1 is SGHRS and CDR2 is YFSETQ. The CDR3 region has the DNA TGCGCCAGCACCTCCGGTCAGTTAGAGACCCAGTACTTC. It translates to CASTSGQLETQYF.

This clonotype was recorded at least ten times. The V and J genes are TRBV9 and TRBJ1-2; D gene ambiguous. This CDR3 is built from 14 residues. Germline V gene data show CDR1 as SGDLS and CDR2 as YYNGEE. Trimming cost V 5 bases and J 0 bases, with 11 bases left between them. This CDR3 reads CASSRTTPNYGYTF. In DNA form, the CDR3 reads TGTGCCAGCAGTCGGACCACCCCTAACTATGGCTACACCTTC.

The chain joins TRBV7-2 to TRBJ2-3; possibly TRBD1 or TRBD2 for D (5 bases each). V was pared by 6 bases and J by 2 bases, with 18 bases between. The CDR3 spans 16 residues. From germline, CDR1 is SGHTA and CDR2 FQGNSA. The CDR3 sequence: CASRFSEGALTDTQYF. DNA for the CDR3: TGTGCCAGCAGATTTAGCGAAGGGGCGCTCACAGATACGCAGTATTTT.

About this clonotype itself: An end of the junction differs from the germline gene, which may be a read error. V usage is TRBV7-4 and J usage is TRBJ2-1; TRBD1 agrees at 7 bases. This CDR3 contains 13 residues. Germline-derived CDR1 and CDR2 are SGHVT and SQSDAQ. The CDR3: CSSSLDRYNEQFF. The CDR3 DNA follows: TGTTCCAGCAGCTTGGACAGGTACAATGAGCAGTTCTTC.

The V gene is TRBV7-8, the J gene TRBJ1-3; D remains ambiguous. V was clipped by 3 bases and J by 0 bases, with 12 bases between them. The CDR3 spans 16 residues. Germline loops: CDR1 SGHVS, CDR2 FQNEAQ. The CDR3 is CASSFSDGGSGNTIYF. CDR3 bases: TGTGCCAGCAGCTTTTCTGACGGCGGCTCTGGAAACACCATATATTTT.

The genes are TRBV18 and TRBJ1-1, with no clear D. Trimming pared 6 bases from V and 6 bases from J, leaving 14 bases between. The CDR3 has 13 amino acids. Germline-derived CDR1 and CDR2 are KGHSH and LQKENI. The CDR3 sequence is CASSRDGLPEAFF. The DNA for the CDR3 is TGTGCCAGCTCTCGAGACGGTCTCCCTGAAGCTTTCTTT.

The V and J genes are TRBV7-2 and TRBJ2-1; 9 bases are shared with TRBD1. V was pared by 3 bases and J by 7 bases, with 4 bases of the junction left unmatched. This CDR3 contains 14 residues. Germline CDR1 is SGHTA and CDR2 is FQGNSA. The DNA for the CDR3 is TGTGCCAGCAGCTTGATGGACAGGGGAAATGAGCAGTTCTTC. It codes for CASSLMDRGNEQFF.

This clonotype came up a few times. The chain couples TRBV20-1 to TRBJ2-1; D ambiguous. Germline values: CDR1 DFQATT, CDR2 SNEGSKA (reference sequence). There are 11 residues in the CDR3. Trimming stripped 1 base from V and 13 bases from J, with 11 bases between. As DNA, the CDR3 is TGCAGTGCTAGAGGCGGATCGGCACAGTTCTTC. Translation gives CSARGGSAQFF.

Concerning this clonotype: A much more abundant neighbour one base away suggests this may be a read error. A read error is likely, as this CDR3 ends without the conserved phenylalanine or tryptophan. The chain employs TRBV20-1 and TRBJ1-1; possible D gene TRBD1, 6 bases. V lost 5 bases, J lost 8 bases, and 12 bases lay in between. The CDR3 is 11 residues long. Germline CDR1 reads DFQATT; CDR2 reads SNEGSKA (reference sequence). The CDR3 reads CSAPQGREAFY. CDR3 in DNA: TGCAGTGCTCCCCAGGGGCGAGAAGCTTTCTAT.